This T cell receptor (beta chain) was identified during a study of regulatory T cells in long-lasting Graves disease (dated by TCRdb to the early 2020s). Some background on the complete study: In the newly diagnosed Graves' disease group, patients had been taking antithyroid drugs for less than 3 months. This study used TCR sequencing and RNA sequencing of peripheral blood to compare persistent Graves' disease patients against newly diagnosed Graves' disease patients. A total of 35 or so samples were covered by TCR sequencing, comprising some 13 persistent and approximately 20 newly diagnosed Graves' disease patients. The study was conducted in China and was registered as a clinical trial. General study outcomes and caveats: Preferential use of TRBV28, TRBJ1-2 and TRBJ2-5 was observed in persistent disease, whereas TRBV20-1 and TRBJ2-1 were favored in newly diagnosed disease. The study examined only peripheral blood because the primary lesion, thyroid tissue, could not be accessed. Sequencing and analysis were restricted to the TCR beta chain. Persistent Graves' disease patients showed lower TCR Shannon entropy and fewer highly expanded clones than newly diagnosed patients, suggesting clonal expansion. The authors noted that the small sample size was a limitation that may lower accuracy. A larger number of public clonotypes was shared among persistent patients (approximately 2,600) than among newly diagnosed patients (more than 850).

Explained via the paper, the time point label denotes: newly diagnosed GD, antithyroid drugs for less than 3 months. For both TCR sequencing and RNA sequencing, RNA was extracted from PBMCs using TRIzol. The diagnosis of Graves' disease was made according to American Thyroid Association guidelines. Patients for the study were recruited at an endocrinology department in Xi'an, China. Each patient gave about 8.1 milliliters of peripheral blood, collected in an EDTA anticoagulant tube. Ficoll Paque Plus density gradient separation was used to isolate PBMCs, and no further T cell sorting was done. RNA quality was checked with an Agilent 2100 Bioanalyzer and agarose gel, and concentration with a NanoDrop 2000. As to this clonotype: Its antigen is still unknown. No much larger clone is present one base from it, and per-base qualities are unavailable.

The CDR3 spans 13 residues, from the cysteine through the phenylalanine. Only the CDR3 DNA stays, 39 bases, in frame from base 1. Looking up the germline V gene yields CDR1 KGHSH and CDR2 LQKENI. V sheds 5 bases and J sheds 8 bases, leaving 15 bases between their ends. Library method: multiplex PCR. The sequencing machine was an Illumina HiSeq 4000. To build TCR beta libraries, CDR3 regions were amplified by Arm-PCR using iRepertoire HTBI primers. Before sequencing, the PCR products underwent gel purification. Per the original workflow: Gene usage analysis of CDR3 amino acid clonotypes used the 50 to 70 TRBV and 11 to 15 TRBJ segments found across samples. COPE and FqMerger were used to merge the filtered high-quality paired reads into contigs. BLAST was used to align contigs to IMGT TRBV, TRBD and TRBJ reference genes, with CDR3 defined following IMGT. Highly expanded clones were defined as clonotypes with a frequency above 0.1%. Shannon entropy was used to measure repertoire diversity, and the Gini coefficient was used to measure V-J evenness. A clonotype found in more than one individual was treated as public. In-frame beta chains were kept once TCRdb had trimmed the public reads at Q25 with fastp and called clones with MiXCR. Each CDR3 protein gets just one entry, which takes the most common genes and DNA from the rows behind it. These V and J calls are TCRdb output, not the study's own analysis. The sample data list hundreds of thousands of distinct CDR3 sequences, and roughly 16% of these were observed just once. The top ten clonotypes cover 15% to 20% of the sample.

The same specimen was also included in a second study, on T cells in Graves' hyperthyroidism and ophthalmopathy. Reported in the second study: A patient counted as having stable Graves' hyperthyroidism if no progression to ophthalmopathy occurred over 18 months of follow-up. The hyperthyroidism patients were between 18 and 65 years old and newly diagnosed, with a disease duration of less than 2 months. Exclusion was applied to patients with uncontrolled infections, other autoimmune diseases, pregnancy or lactation. Diagnoses were based on clinical symptoms, serum thyroxine and TRAb, thyroid ultrasound and orbital computed tomography. The first round of RT-PCR for the TCR CDR3 was performed with the HTBI primer set and the Qiagen OneStep RT-PCR kit. Most expanded thyroid clonotypes (frequency above 0.001) were also detected in blood, a finding suggesting that blood repertoires may reflect thyroid immune responses. A model built on a 13 V-J signature distinguished ophthalmopathy from stable hyperthyroidism, reaching 85% to 90% sensitivity and approximately 83% specificity in cross-validation and 80%/75% in testing. In validation, the model predicted progression to ophthalmopathy with 55% to 71% sensitivity and 72.22% specificity, a median of approximately 6.5 months before onset. To identify distinguishing TCR V-J signatures, a discovery cohort of around 100 patients was used, comprising under 45 with Graves' ophthalmopathy and roughly 60 with stable Graves' hyperthyroidism. Prospective prediction of ophthalmopathy was tested in an independent validation cohort of 18 to 20 hyperthyroidism patients and 15 to 17 patients who later progressed to ophthalmopathy. For training and testing, the approximately 97 patients in the discovery cohort were randomly divided in a 7:3 ratio. In about 6 Graves' hyperthyroidism patients, the study also compared T-cell repertoires from thyroid tissue with T-cell repertoires from blood. After blood sampling, hyperthyroidism patients were treated with methimazole at a starting dose of 30 mg daily, and ophthalmopathy patients were treated with high-dose intravenous methylprednisolone. Libraries were constructed in a second round of multiplex PCR, after which size selection and purification were carried out. Libraries were sequenced paired-end with 100 bp reads on an Illumina HiSeq2000. Raw data were processed with SOAPnuke, discarding reads with adapters, uncalled bases, mean Phred below 15, or no exact constant-primer or identifier match. High-quality paired reads were merged with COPE v1.2.5, and unique nucleotide sequences were defined as clonotypes. MiTCR v1.1 was used to align the clonotypes against IMGT TRBV, TRBD and TRBJ reference segments. Only V-J combinations with frequency above 0.0001, covering about 99% of repertoires, were analysed. The TCS score was defined as the ratio of F50 (clonal expansion) to E x V (chaos), calculated using BLOSUM62-based TCRdist between CDR3 peptides within each V-J. Welch's t-statistics and random forest reduced several hundred V-J features to 13, which were used in a naive Bayes classifier (R e1071). Sample size was not statistically predetermined, and investigators were not blinded to group allocation. The paper describes TCR Vbeta CDR3 sequencing of 135 peripheral blood samples, made up of 43 ophthalmopathy patients, around 78 hyperthyroidism patients and approximately 17 progressor patients.

The sequencing used peripheral blood mononuclear cells (PBMCs), collected at new diagnosis, from a patient treated with antithyroid drugs. Rearrangement joined TRBV18 to TRBJ1-2, with no confidently assigned D gene. The TCR comes from a woman aged 30 to 39 with Graves disease. Donor details come from another sample of the same person, matched by shared clones. The CDR3 in this case is CASSALRTEGYTF. The DNA sequence reads TGTGCCAGCTCAGCACTCCGGACGGAGGGCTACACCTTC.